The 27 T cell receptor beta chains presented below share a single source sample, sequenced in a study of shared clonotypes between healthy human individuals. Some clones are missing from TCRdb's copy, which holds only in-frame ones; the method was immunoSEQ multiplex PCR. Of about 2 million clones listed, about 95% are singletons. Terminally differentiated effector memory CD45RA+ cells were left out of the naive CD8 fraction, which was CD45RO-negative and positively selected for CCR7. The sequencing input was naive CD8+ T cells sorted from blood. The origin of the receptors is a man aged 18 to 29 in good health.

This clone showed up just once. V and J are TRBV4-2 and TRBJ2-7; 7 bases line up with TRBD1. Germline values: CDR1 LGHNA, CDR2 YNFKEQ. The CDR3 is 14 amino acids. V was clipped by 6 bases and J by 0 bases; unmatched bases: 5. The CDR3: CASRATGSSYEQYF. The CDR3 DNA is TGTGCCAGCAGGGCGACAGGGAGCTCCTACGAGCAGTACTTC.

The chain has TRBV4-1 and TRBJ1-4; 8 bases map to TRBD1. The CDR3 spans 15 residues. J lost 6 bases, V lost 7 bases, and 10 bases had no gene match. CDR1 is MGHRA and CDR2 is YSYEKL in the germline V gene. CDR3 sequence: CASTPRTGNHEKLFF. The CDR3, as DNA: TGCGCCAGCACCCCCCGGACAGGGAACCATGAAAAACTGTTTTTT.

The chain has TRBV4-3 and TRBJ1-2, with a weak D call TRBD1 (5 bases). The germline V and J ends were trimmed by 0 bases and 6 bases, with 17 bases remaining between them. Germline-derived CDR1 and CDR2 are LGHNA and YSLEER. The CDR3 spans 16 residues. Here the CDR3 DNA reads TGCGCCAGCAGCCAAGAAGAAATCCCCGGAGGGGATGGCTACACCTTC. Translated, it gives CASSQEEIPGGDGYTF.

The chain carries TRBV29-1 and TRBJ2-1; 7 nucleotides agree with TRBD2. V lost 4 bases and J lost 3; bases outside the gene matches: 12. This CDR3 has 16 amino acids. Looked up from germline, CDR1 is SQVTM and CDR2 is ANQGSEA. CDR3 sequence: CSVASDPSGVYNEQFF. As DNA, the CDR3 is TGCAGCGTTGCTTCCGATCCTAGCGGAGTCTACAATGAGCAGTTCTTC.

The chain uses TRBV9 and TRBJ2-5, with a tentative D call TRBD2 (6 bases). Germline assignment: CDR1 SGDLS and CDR2 YYNGEE. CDR3 length: 15 residues. The V end was cut by 5 bases, the J end by 5 bases, with 19 bases between. CDR3 nucleotides: TGTGCCAGCAGTGACCTAGGGGACTGGACGGAGACCCAGTACTTC. This sequence encodes CASSDLGDWTETQYF.

V usage is TRBV9 and J usage is TRBJ2-1, with 9 bases lining up with TRBD2. CDR1 and CDR2 from the germline V gene are SGDLS and YYNGEE. V trimming: 3 bases; J trimming: 8 bases; junction bases outside the gene matches: 12. This CDR3 is built from 16 residues. CDR3 DNA sequence: TGTGCCAGCAGCGCGGGCCCGGGGACTAGCTTCCATGAGCAGTTCTTC. It is translated as CASSAGPGTSFHEQFF. The complete variable domain, with remaining parts taken from reference TRBV9 and TRBJ2-1, reads DSGVTQTPKHLITATGQRVTLRCSPRSGDLSVYWYQQSLDQGLQFLIQYYNGEERAKGNILERFSAQQFPDLHSELNLSSLELGDSALYFCASSAGPGTSFHEQFFGPGTRLTVL.

Comment on this clone: The same CDR3 also results from other DNA sequences found in this sample. The J gene is TRBJ2-3, the V gene TRBV27; no clear D gene. CDR3 length: 13 amino acids. V lost 3 bases and J lost 4, with 8 bases in between. Per germline, CDR1 MNHEY and CDR2 SMNVEV (reference sequence). DNA for the CDR3: TGTGCCAGCAGTTTGTCTATCCCAGATACGCAGTATTTT. Protein: CASSLSIPDTQYF.

The chain employs TRBV5-4 and TRBJ2-2, with 13 nucleotides matching TRBD2. The junction had 6 bases not matched to a gene; V was cut back by 4 bases and J by 0 bases. Germline V gene lookup returns CDR1 SGHNT and CDR2 YYREEE (reference sequence). This CDR3 region has 18 residues. This CDR3 reads CASSPLTSGGTNTGELFF. CDR3 sequence (DNA): TGTGCCAGCAGCCCTCTGACTAGCGGGGGGACGAACACCGGGGAGCTGTTTTTT.

The count of this clone is one. The rearrangement uses TRBV11-2 and TRBJ2-3; the D is unclear. The CDR3 contains 13 residues. V dropped 2 bases and J dropped 4 bases, with 7 bases sitting between them. From germline, CDR1 is SGHAT and CDR2 FQNNGV. CDR3 sequence: CASSLKGPDTQYF. Here the CDR3 DNA reads TGTGCCAGCAGCTTAAAAGGACCAGATACGCAGTATTTT.

V gene TRBV2 combines with J gene TRBJ2-5; TRBD2 matches at 11 bases. Germline V lookup: CDR1 SNHLY, CDR2 FYNNEI. V was pared by 6 bases and J by 5 bases, with 14 bases of the junction left unmatched. CDR3 length equals 17 residues. For the CDR3, the DNA is TGTGCCAGCAGGTACTTTCCAAAGGCTAGCGGGGGGGAGACCCAGTACTTC. Translating it yields CASRYFPKASGGETQYF.

The genes are TRBV7-9 and TRBJ2-7; a possible D gene is TRBD2 (5 bases). CDR1 and CDR2 (germline): SEHNR, FQNEAQ (reference sequence). This CDR3 contains 13 residues. V was pared by 3 bases and J by 3 bases, with 9 bases between. CDR3 DNA: TGTGCCAGCAGCTTGTCCCGGGACTACGAGCAGTACTTC. Its translation: CASSLSRDYEQYF.

A remark on this clone: The same CDR3 arises from other DNA sequences in this sample as well. The chain couples TRBV5-5 to TRBJ1-1; no firm D call. Germline CDR1 SGHKS, CDR2 YYEKEE (reference sequence). V shed 0 bases and J shed 0 bases, with 3 bases lying between them. The CDR3 is 13 residues long. Here the CDR3 reads CASSLAVNTEAFF. CDR3 DNA sequence: TGTGCCAGCAGCTTGGCGGTGAACACTGAAGCTTTCTTT.

In this sample, this clone turned up once. The rearrangement uses TRBV27 and TRBJ1-1; D unclear. V lost 3 bases to trimming and J lost 1 base, with 9 bases between them. Germline V gives CDR1 MNHEY, CDR2 SMNVEV (reference sequence). This CDR3 has 14 residues. The chain's CDR3 is CASSFSTANTEAFF. The DNA of the CDR3 is TGTGCCAGCAGTTTCTCTACAGCGAACACTGAAGCTTTCTTT.

V and J are TRBV27 and TRBJ1-6; D gene unclear. Germline CDR1 is MNHEY and CDR2 is SMNVEV (reference sequence). The germline V and J ends were trimmed by 3 bases and 7 bases, with 10 bases remaining between them. This CDR3 contains 14 residues. The CDR3 DNA follows: TGTGCCAGCAGTTTGGTGGGCCAGAATTCACCCCTCCACTTT. Amino acid sequence: CASSLVGQNSPLHF.

On this clone: This sample also contains other DNA sequences that code for the same CDR3. This chain connects TRBV6-1 to TRBJ2-3; D not certain. CDR1 and CDR2 (germline): MNHNS, SASEGT. The length of the CDR3 is 14 residues. Trimming shortened V by 2 bases and J by 3 bases, and 9 bases separated the two germline ends. The CDR3 bases are TGTGCCAGCAGTGAATTAGGGCCTACAGATACGCAGTATTTT. Translating gives CASSELGPTDTQYF.

The genes are TRBV19 and TRBJ2-7, with D perhaps matching TRBD2 (7 bases). Looked up from germline, CDR1 is LNHDA and CDR2 is SQIVND (reference sequence). The CDR3 has 14 amino acids. The ends were cut back, 11 bases at V and 4 bases at J, with 21 bases in the middle. The CDR3 nucleotides read TGTGCCTTTTCTTCGGGGGCGGGAGTGTACGAGCAGTACTTC. Translating it yields CAFSSGAGVYEQYF.

The chain recombines TRBV9 with TRBJ2-3; 7 positions match TRBD1. V was clipped by 4 bases and J by 2 bases; unmatched bases: 19. The CDR3 length is 19 residues. The V gene's germline CDR1 is SGDLS and CDR2 YYNGEE. The CDR3 sequence: CASSFPTGLTLGNTDTQYF. CDR3 nucleotides: TGTGCCAGCAGCTTCCCGACAGGGTTGACTCTTGGGAACACAGATACGCAGTATTTT. Full variable domain (outside the CDR3, taken from reference TRBV9 and TRBJ2-3): DSGVTQTPKHLITATGQRVTLRCSPRSGDLSVYWYQQSLDQGLQFLIQYYNGEERAKGNILERFSAQQFPDLHSELNLSSLELGDSALYFCASSFPTGLTLGNTDTQYFGPGTRLTVL.

This clone was counted between two and nine times. The sample contains more than one DNA sequence encoding this CDR3. The J gene is TRBJ2-2, the V gene TRBV7-9, with unresolved D. Germline V gene data show CDR1 as SEHNR and CDR2 as FQNEAQ (reference sequence). The CDR3 covers 13 residues. Trimming left V 5 bases short and J 0 bases short, with 4 bases between. CDR3 DNA sequence: TGTGCCAGCAGCCCAACGAACACCGGGGAGCTGTTTTTT. It yields the protein CASSPTNTGELFF.

This clone has only one observation. Other DNA sequences in the same sample also yield this CDR3. The V call is TRBV29-1, the J call TRBJ1-2, with no clear D. With 4 bases removed from V and 0 bases from J, the gap between germline ends came to 3 bases. Germline lookup yields CDR1 SQVTM and CDR2 ANQGSEA. There are 11 residues in the CDR3. For the CDR3, the DNA is TGCAGCGTTGTGGCTAACTATGGCTACACCTTC. This sequence encodes CSVVANYGYTF.

The gene calls are TRBV11-2 and TRBJ1-1; a weak D match, TRBD1 (6 bases). Germline-derived CDR1 and CDR2 are SGHAT and FQNNGV. Trimming shortened V by 5 bases and J by 4 bases, and 14 bases separated the two germline ends. CDR3 size: 14 residues. CDR3 sequence: CASSLQGGRTEAFF. The DNA for the CDR3 is TGTGCCAGCAGCCTACAGGGAGGGCGCACTGAAGCTTTCTTT.

The chain has TRBV5-5 and TRBJ1-5, with a weak D call TRBD1 (6 bases). The CDR3 is made up of 14 amino acids. Per germline, CDR1 SGHKS and CDR2 YYEKEE (reference sequence). Trimming cost V 2 bases and J 2 bases, with 8 bases left between them. The CDR3 region is CASSFAGGNQPQHF. For the CDR3, the DNA is TGTGCCAGCAGCTTTGCAGGGGGCAATCAGCCCCAGCATTTT.

The V gene is TRBV27, the J gene TRBJ2-7; D gene ambiguous. The CDR3 has 15 amino acids. Trimming stripped 2 bases from V and 5 bases from J, with 16 bases between. Germline CDR1 and CDR2: MNHEY and SMNVEV (reference sequence). The CDR3 sequence: CASSLTRVPAHEQYF. In nucleotides, the CDR3 is TGTGCCAGCAGTTTAACCCGGGTCCCGGCACACGAGCAGTACTTC.

The chain couples TRBV29-1 to TRBJ1-2; the D is unclear. The CDR3 spans 14 residues. Germline CDR1 SQVTM, CDR2 ANQGSEA. V was cut by 3 bases and J by 0 bases, with 11 bases left in between. The chain's CDR3 is CSVDEQPPNYGYTF. The CDR3 DNA follows: TGCAGCGTTGATGAACAGCCACCTAACTATGGCTACACCTTC.

Worth noting for this clone: This sample also contains other DNA sequences that code for the same CDR3. This chain connects TRBV7-8 to TRBJ1-3, with unresolved D. Looked up from germline, CDR1 is SGHVS and CDR2 is FQNEAQ. Trimming pared 1 base from V and 0 bases from J, leaving 10 bases between. This CDR3 has 16 amino acids. The CDR3 is CASSLVPESSGNTIYF. The CDR3 DNA sequence: TGTGCCAGCAGCTTAGTTCCGGAGAGCTCTGGAAACACCATATATTTT.

The V gene is TRBV15, the J gene TRBJ2-2; perhaps TRBD2 as D (5 bases). The V end lost 0 bases, the J end lost 6 bases, and 11 bases lay between the germline ends. The germline CDR1 and CDR2 sequences are LNHNV and YYDKDF (reference sequence). The CDR3 spans 15 residues. CDR3 coding DNA: TGTGCCACCAGCAGAGATTTGGAGGCGGCCGGGGAGCTGTTTTTT. Protein: CATSRDLEAAGELFF.

The V call is TRBV4-3, the J call TRBJ2-6; no firm D call. Germline CDR1 LGHNA, CDR2 YSLEER. Trimming removed 0 bases at V and 2 bases at J, with 8 bases between. The CDR3 covers 16 residues. The CDR3 sequence: CASSQDLSTGANVLTF. Here the CDR3 DNA reads TGCGCCAGCAGCCAAGATCTAAGTACTGGGGCCAACGTCCTGACTTTC.

This chain connects TRBV12-5 to TRBJ1-3; D not resolved. V was cut by 3 bases and J by 0 bases, with 9 bases left in between. The CDR3 runs 15 residues. Germline V gene data show CDR1 as LGHNT and CDR2 as FRNRAP. The CDR3 reads CASGFDVLSGNTIYF. The CDR3 DNA follows: TGTGCTAGTGGTTTCGACGTTCTCTCTGGAAACACCATATATTTT.